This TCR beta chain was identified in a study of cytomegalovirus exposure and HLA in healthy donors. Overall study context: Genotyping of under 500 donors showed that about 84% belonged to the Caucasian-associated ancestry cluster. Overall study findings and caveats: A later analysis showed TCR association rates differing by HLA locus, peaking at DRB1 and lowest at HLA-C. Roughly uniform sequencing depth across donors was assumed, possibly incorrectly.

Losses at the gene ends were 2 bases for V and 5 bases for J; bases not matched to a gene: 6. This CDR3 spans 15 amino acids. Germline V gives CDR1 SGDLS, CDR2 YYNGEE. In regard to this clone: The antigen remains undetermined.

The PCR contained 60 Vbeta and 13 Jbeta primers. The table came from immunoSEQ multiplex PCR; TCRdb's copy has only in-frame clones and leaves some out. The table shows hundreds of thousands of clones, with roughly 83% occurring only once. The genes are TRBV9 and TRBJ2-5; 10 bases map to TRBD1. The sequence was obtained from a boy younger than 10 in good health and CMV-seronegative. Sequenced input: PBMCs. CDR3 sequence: CASSVRQGAGETQYF. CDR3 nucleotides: TGTGCCAGCAGCGTCCGACAGGGGGCGGGGGAGACCCAGTACTTC. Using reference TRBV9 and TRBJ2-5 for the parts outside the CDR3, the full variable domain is DSGVTQTPKHLITATGQRVTLRCSPRSGDLSVYWYQQSLDQGLQFLIQYYNGEERAKGNILERFSAQQFPDLHSELNLSSLELGDSALYFCASSVRQGAGETQYFGPGTRLLVL.